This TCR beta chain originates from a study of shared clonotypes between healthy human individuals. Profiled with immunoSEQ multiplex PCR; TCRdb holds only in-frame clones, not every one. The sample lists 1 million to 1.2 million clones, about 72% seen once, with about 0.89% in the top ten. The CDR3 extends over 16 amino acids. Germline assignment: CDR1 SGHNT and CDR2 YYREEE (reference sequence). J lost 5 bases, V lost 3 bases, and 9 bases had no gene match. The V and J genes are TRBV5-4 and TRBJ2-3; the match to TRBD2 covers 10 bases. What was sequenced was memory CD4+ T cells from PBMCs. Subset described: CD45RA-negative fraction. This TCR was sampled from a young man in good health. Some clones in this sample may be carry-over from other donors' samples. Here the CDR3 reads CASSWKSGRGEDTQYF. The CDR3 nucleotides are TGTGCCAGCAGCTGGAAAAGCGGGAGGGGAGAAGATACGCAGTATTTT.